The clone carrying this T cell receptor beta chain was counted a single time. The sample belongs to a study of blood T cell repertoires in COVID-19. Followed over time, Seattle patients had been enrolled while infection was active. The authors' processing: Reference gene primer amplification yielded estimated nucleated cell counts. Produced via immunoSEQ multiplex PCR; TCRdb's table is partial and in-frame only. D and trimming come from the DNA, and the V and J calls and clone size come from that table. This table holds about 170,000 clones, approximately 91% found once. CDR1 SGHTA and CDR2 FQGNSA come from the germline V gene. V was shortened by 5 bases and J by 0 bases, with 14 bases between the two germline ends. CDR3 length: 15 amino acids.

The sample comprised peripheral blood. This TCR derives from a man aged 18 to 29 with COVID-19, enrolled during active disease. The chain couples TRBV7-2 to TRBJ2-7; TRBD2 might be the D (7 bases). This CDR3 reads CASSRGATASYEQYF. The CDR3 DNA is TGTGCCAGCAGCCGGGGGGCGACAGCCTCCTACGAGCAGTACTTC.